The 18 T cell receptor beta chains in this list originate from one sample, sequenced in a study of T cell repertoires in cytomegalovirus infection. Antigen specificity for these receptors is unknown. TCRdb re-called the reads with MiXCR, one entry per CDR3 protein. The sample gives 100,000 to 150,000 distinct CDR3 sequences, 24% of which show up once; roughly 35% is in the top ten. Sequenced sample: PBMCs, sequenced either directly or after in vitro stimulation (not recorded which). These receptors came from a human donor in good health (CMV status not recorded). Some clones in this sample may be carry-over from other donors' samples.

The chain uses TRBV12-3 or TRBV12-4 and TRBJ2-5, with no clear D. The CDR3 length is 12 residues. The V end lost 5 bases, the J end lost 3 bases, and 7 bases lay between the germline ends. The CDR3 region is CASSPREETQYF. CDR3 nucleotide sequence: TGTGCCAGCAGTCCTAGGGAAGAGACCCAGTACTTC.

The chain employs TRBV19 and TRBJ2-2; D may be TRBD1 or TRBD2 (5 bases each). The CDR3 has 15 amino acids. Germline CDR1 reads LNHDA; CDR2 reads SQIVND (reference sequence). Trimming pared 3 bases from V and 5 bases from J, leaving 13 bases between. The CDR3 region has the DNA TGTGCCAGTAGTATGGGGGTAGTGGGAACCGGGGAGCTGTTTTTT. Translating it yields CASSMGVVGTGELFF.

CDR3 region: CASSPNNYGYTF. The CDR3 bases are TGTGCCAGCAGCCCTAACAACTATGGCTACACCTTC. J is TRBJ1-2 and V is TRBV7-2; the D is unclear. This CDR3 spans 12 amino acids. Trimming left V 5 bases short and J 2 bases short, with 6 bases between. Germline V gene data show CDR1 as SGHTA and CDR2 as FQGNSA.

The chain carries TRBV4-3 and TRBJ2-2; no definite D call. The CDR3 contains 15 residues. Trimming took 0 bases from V and 1 from J, leaving 6 bases between them. Germline loops: CDR1 LGHNA, CDR2 YSLEER. DNA for the CDR3: TGCGCCAGCAGCCAAGAAAGTCGGAACACCGGGGAGCTGTTTTTT. Its translation: CASSQESRNTGELFF.

In this sample, this clonotype turned up many times. The rearrangement links TRBV7-2 to TRBJ1-2, with 7 bases fitting TRBD1. Germline V CDR1 and CDR2: SGHTA, FQGNSA. The J segment lost 0 bases and the V segment lost 5 bases, leaving 15 bases of the junction unmatched. The CDR3 covers 18 residues. The CDR3 DNA reads as TGTGCCAGCAGCCCTTACCGAACAGGGGCCGAATCTAACTATGGCTACACCTTC. Protein product: CASSPYRTGAESNYGYTF. The variable domain in full, completed from reference TRBV7-2 and TRBJ1-2, reads GAGVSQSPSNKVTEKGKDVELRCDPISGHTALYWYRQSLGQGLEFLIYFQGNSAPDKSGLPSDRFSAERTGGSVSTLTIQRTQQEDSAVYLCASSPYRTGAESNYGYTFGSGTRLTVV.

This clonotype has only one observation. The chain combines TRBV7-3 with TRBJ2-2; TRBD1 matches 9 bases. Germline V CDR1 and CDR2: SGHTA, FQGTGA. The CDR3 runs 16 residues. After removal of 5 bases from V and 4 bases from J, the junction contained 8 bases not matched to a gene. CDR3 coding DNA: TGTGCCAGCAGCACACAGGGGGCGCAGGGCACCGGGGAGCTGTTTTTT. As protein: CASSTQGAQGTGELFF.

This clonotype appeared a few times. The DNA for the CDR3 is TGTGCCAGCAGTCCCTGGGCGGGCACAGATACGCAGTATTTT. Encoded protein: CASSPWAGTDTQYF. V is TRBV28 and J is TRBJ2-3; D not certain. Germline V gives CDR1 MDHEN, CDR2 SYDVKM. The CDR3 has 14 amino acids. The ends were cut back, 5 bases at V and 1 base at J, with 10 bases in the middle. The full variable domain, with the rest looked up from reference TRBV28 and TRBJ2-3, is DVKVTQSSRYLVKRTGEKVFLECVQDMDHENMFWYRQDPGLGLRLIYFSYDVKMKEKGDIPEGYSVSREKKERFSLILESASTNQTSMYLCASSPWAGTDTQYFGPGTRLTVL.

The CDR3 bases are TGTGCCATCGGGGGAGTATCAGATACGCAGTATTTT. Translating gives CAIGGVSDTQYF. This sequence joins TRBV10-3 and TRBJ2-3; D may match TRBD1 or TRBD2 (5 bases each). CDR3 length: 12 residues. Germline V CDR1 and CDR2: ENHRY, SYGVKD. V was pared by 8 bases and J by 4 bases, with 10 bases between.

This clonotype was seen a handful of times. The CDR3 region is CASRVQGGQPQHF. The CDR3 DNA sequence: TGTGCCAGCAGGGTGCAGGGTGGACAGCCCCAGCATTTT. This sequence joins TRBV27 and TRBJ1-5, with D maybe TRBD1 (5 bases). The length of the CDR3 is 13 residues. The V gene's germline CDR1 is MNHEY and CDR2 SMNVEV (reference sequence). The V end was cut by 6 bases, the J end by 7 bases, with 13 bases between.

The chain employs TRBV19 and TRBJ1-2; tentatively, D is TRBD1 (5 bases). V lost 0 bases to trimming and J lost 3 bases, with 14 bases between them. CDR3 length: 16 amino acids. Germline lookup yields CDR1 LNHDA and CDR2 SQIVND (reference sequence). The CDR3: CASSIDPLQAYYGYTF. In nucleotides, the CDR3 is TGTGCCAGTAGTATAGACCCCTTACAGGCTTACTATGGCTACACCTTC.

This clonotype was detected a few times. This rearrangement joins TRBV4-1 to TRBJ2-1, with D tentatively TRBD1 (5 bases). The V gene lost 0 bases and the J gene lost 8 bases, with 5 bases spanning the gap. Germline V gene sequence: CDR1 MGHRA, CDR2 YSYEKL. The CDR3 loop spans 12 amino acids. CDR3 coding DNA: TGCGCCAGCAGCCAAGAAGGGGATGAGCAGTTCTTC. Protein product: CASSQEGDEQFF.

This clonotype was detected a few times. The chain links TRBV6-1 to TRBJ2-5; D is undetermined. This CDR3 has 16 residues. The germline V and J ends were trimmed by 1 base and 0 bases, with 12 bases remaining between them. The germline gives CDR1 MNHNS, CDR2 SASEGT. The CDR3 is CASSEGLRRNQETQYF. The CDR3 nucleotides read TGTGCCAGCAGTGAAGGTCTTCGCAGGAACCAAGAGACCCAGTACTTC.

The CDR3: CASTAQLPGETQYF. The CDR3 region has the DNA TGTGCCAGCACTGCTCAGCTTCCTGGGGAGACCCAGTACTTC. The rearrangement joins TRBV6-6 to TRBJ2-5; D remains unclear. The germline gives CDR1 MNHNY, CDR2 SVGAGI (reference sequence). With 7 bases removed from V and 5 bases from J, the gap between germline ends came to 17 bases. This CDR3 is built from 14 residues.

The chain joins TRBV5-6 to TRBJ1-2; TRBD1 matches at 11 bases. CDR1 and CDR2 (germline): SGHDT, YYEEEE. V trimming: 3 bases; J trimming: 5 bases; junction bases outside the gene matches: 9. The CDR3 has 16 amino acids. The CDR3 DNA reads TGTGCCAGCAGCTCCTGGACAGGGGGCCAGACGTATGGCTACACCTTC. This sequence encodes CASSSWTGGQTYGYTF.

A remark on this clonotype: Just one base apart from a much larger clone, this may be a read error. V usage is TRBV5-3 and J usage is TRBJ2-3; perhaps D is TRBD1 or TRBD2 (5 bases each). TRBV5-3 counts as an open reading frame of uncertain function. CDR3 size: 11 residues. The CDR3 here is CASSWGDTQYF. CDR3 DNA: TGTGCCAGCAGCTGGGGGGATACGCAGTATTTT.

This clonotype was counted between two and nine times. The chain uses TRBV6-5 and TRBJ2-1, with 10 bases matching TRBD2. This CDR3 region has 15 residues. Germline CDR1 reads MNHEY; CDR2 reads SVGAGI. V gave up 1 base and J gave up 10 bases; unmatched junction bases: 7. This chain's CDR3 is CASSYWASGRWEQFF. The CDR3 region has the DNA TGTGCCAGCAGTTACTGGGCTAGCGGGAGATGGGAGCAGTTCTTC.

This clonotype was found many times. The V and J genes are TRBV29-1 and TRBJ1-2; no clear D. The CDR3 runs 12 residues. Germline assignment: CDR1 SQVTM and CDR2 ANQGSEA. The ends were cut back, 4 bases at V and 0 bases at J, with 6 bases in the middle. The CDR3 region is CSVAESNYGYTF. The DNA of the CDR3 is TGCAGCGTTGCAGAATCTAACTATGGCTACACCTTC.

The table lists this clonotype with a few counts. The chain combines TRBV6-5 with TRBJ2-3; no definite D call. V dropped 2 bases and J dropped 2 bases, with 8 bases sitting between them. Germline V lookup: CDR1 MNHEY, CDR2 SVGAGI. This CDR3 is 14 amino acids long. The CDR3 DNA follows: TGTGCCAGCAGTTACCGGCTACCCACAGATACGCAGTATTTT. This codes for CASSYRLPTDTQYF.